The 24 T cell receptor beta chains below all came from one sample that was sequenced in a study of blood T cell repertoires in COVID-19. The method was immunoSEQ multiplex PCR; TCRdb's version includes in-frame clones alone and lacks a portion of them. The sample has approximately 260,000 clones; 75% to 90% are singletons. Material for sequencing was peripheral blood. These receptors were obtained from a woman aged 40 to 50 who had recovered from COVID-19.

This clone turned up a few times. The genes are TRBV19 and TRBJ1-5, with 7 bases fitting TRBD1. With V trimmed by 5 bases and J by 7 bases, 8 bases remained unmatched. There are 14 residues in the CDR3. Germline loops: CDR1 LNHDA, CDR2 SQIVND (reference sequence). The CDR3: CASSPGGGWQPQHF. For the CDR3, the DNA is TGTGCCAGTAGTCCTGGAGGGGGCTGGCAGCCCCAGCATTTT.

The chain combines TRBV6-5 with TRBJ2-7; 7 bases are shared with TRBD1. Trimming took 10 bases from V and 1 from J; bases not matched to a gene: 13. This CDR3 contains 15 residues. The germline V gene encodes CDR1 MNHEY and CDR2 SVGAGI. The CDR3 sequence is CATKSTGSNSYEQYV. The CDR3 DNA follows: TGTGCCACCAAATCGACAGGGAGTAATTCCTACGAGCAGTACGTC.

This clone was seen once. J is TRBJ2-1 and V is TRBV28; 7 nucleotides align to TRBD1. The CDR3 runs 12 residues. Trimming at V came to 1 base and at J to 10 bases, leaving 1 base not matched to a gene. CDR1 is MDHEN and CDR2 is SYDVKM in the germline V gene. CDR3 region: CASSLSDREQFF. CDR3 nucleotide sequence: TGTGCCAGCAGTTTATCGGACAGGGAGCAGTTCTTC.

The rearrangement uses TRBV2 and TRBJ2-7; TRBD1 matches 11 bases. Trimming at V came to 7 bases and at J to 4 bases, leaving 3 bases not matched to a gene. CDR3 length: 13 amino acids. The V gene's germline CDR1 is SNHLY and CDR2 FYNNEI. CDR3 protein: CASTWDRGYEQYV. The DNA of the CDR3 is TGTGCCAGCACCTGGGACAGGGGGTACGAGCAGTACGTC.

In this sample, this clone turned up a few times. This chain uses TRBV6-5 with TRBJ1-4; TRBD1 matches at 7 bases. From germline, CDR1 is MNHEY and CDR2 SVGAGI. With V trimmed by 5 bases and J by 5 bases, 5 bases remained unmatched. CDR3 length: 14 amino acids. The CDR3 protein is CASSNRGDNEKLFF. The CDR3 DNA reads TGTGCCAGCAGTAACAGGGGAGACAATGAAAAACTGTTTTTT.

V and J are TRBV6-4 and TRBJ2-3; TRBD2 aligns across 10 bases. This CDR3 has 15 amino acids. With V trimmed by 6 bases and J by 2 bases, 5 bases remained unmatched. Germline V CDR1 and CDR2: MRHNA, SNTAGT. CDR3 sequence (DNA): TGTGCCAGCAGCCCCGGACTAGCGGCCACAGATACGCAGTATTTT. Translation: CASSPGLAATDTQYF.

The genes are TRBV4-1 and TRBJ2-7; weak D call: TRBD2 (5 bases). CDR3 length equals 16 residues. V was trimmed by 3 bases and J by 5 bases, leaving 20 bases between them. CDR1 and CDR2 (germline): MGHRA, YSYEKL. The CDR3 region has the DNA TGCGCCAGCAGCCAGTTTCCGGGGTCCTTTAGGGACGAGCAGTACTTC. This gives the protein CASSQFPGSFRDEQYF.

The chain uses TRBV10-2 and TRBJ2-1; D gene uncertain. CDR1 WSHSY and CDR2 SAAADI come from the germline V gene. Trimming left V 0 bases short and J 2 bases short, with 5 bases between. The CDR3 totals 14 residues. This CDR3 is CASSESIAYNEQFF. The DNA for the CDR3 is TGCGCCAGCAGTGAGTCGATAGCCTACAATGAGCAGTTCTTC.

This chain connects TRBV20-1 to TRBJ1-1; D might be TRBD1 (5 bases). Per germline, CDR1 DFQATT and CDR2 SNEGSKA (reference sequence). The length of the CDR3 is 11 residues. V was shortened by 7 bases and J by 6 bases, with 12 bases between the two germline ends. CDR3 loop: CSVLTVPEAFF. In nucleotides, the CDR3 is TGCAGTGTTTTGACAGTTCCTGAAGCTTTCTTT.

This chain links TRBV19 with TRBJ2-1, with D perhaps matching TRBD2 (6 bases). The CDR3 totals 15 residues. Trimming took 1 base from V and 4 from J, leaving 11 bases between them. The germline V gene encodes CDR1 LNHDA and CDR2 SQIVND (reference sequence). CDR3 in DNA: TGTGCCAGTAGTATAGCCTCGGGACTTTACAATGAGCAGTTCTTC. This sequence encodes CASSIASGLYNEQFF.

V is TRBV18 and J is TRBJ1-1; possible D gene TRBD1, 5 bases. This CDR3 has 15 amino acids. Trimming removed 2 bases from V and 2 bases from J, with 12 bases in between. The germline V gene encodes CDR1 KGHSH and CDR2 LQKENI. The CDR3: CASSPRGRENTEAFF. CDR3 DNA sequence: TGTGCCAGCTCACCAAGGGGCAGGGAAAACACTGAAGCTTTCTTT.

The chain couples TRBV19 to TRBJ2-2; no clear D gene. Germline loops: CDR1 LNHDA, CDR2 SQIVND (reference sequence). There are 15 residues in the CDR3. The V and J ends lost 0 bases and 3 bases respectively, with 8 bases between them. DNA of the CDR3: TGTGCCAGTAGTATAGACAATAGATACACCGGGGAGCTGTTTTTT. The encoded protein is CASSIDNRYTGELFF.

The chain recombines TRBV5-1 with TRBJ2-3; D may be TRBD2 (5 bases). In germline, CDR1 is SGHRS, CDR2 YFSETQ. The V gene lost 4 bases and the J gene lost 5 bases, with 8 bases spanning the gap. This CDR3 is 12 amino acids long. The CDR3 spells CASSREKDTQYF. In nucleotides, the CDR3 is TGCGCCAGCAGCCGGGAAAAAGATACGCAGTATTTT.

This clone was picked up one time. The gene calls are TRBV29-1 and TRBJ1-1; 10 bases agree with TRBD1. V was clipped by 7 bases and J by 1 base; unmatched bases: 6. Germline V gives CDR1 SQVTM, CDR2 ANQGSEA. The CDR3 extends over 14 amino acids. In DNA form, the CDR3 reads TGCAGCGCCCGACAGGGGGCCTGGAACACTGAAGCTTTCTTT. This encodes CSARQGAWNTEAFF.

The V and J genes are TRBV29-1 and TRBJ1-1; tentatively, D is TRBD1 (5 bases). With 4 bases removed from V and 1 base from J, the gap between germline ends came to 10 bases. CDR1 and CDR2 from the germline V gene are SQVTM and ANQGSEA. The CDR3 consists of 13 residues. CDR3 residues: CSVARAENTEAFF. The DNA of the CDR3 is TGCAGCGTTGCCAGGGCGGAGAACACTGAAGCTTTCTTT.

This rearrangement joins TRBV18 to TRBJ1-6; TRBD1 aligns across 8 bases. The CDR3 spans 14 residues. V trimming: 3 bases; J trimming: 10 bases; junction bases outside the gene matches: 5. Germline V lookup: CDR1 KGHSH, CDR2 LQKENI. CDR3 sequence reads: CASSPGRGLSPLHF. As DNA, the CDR3 is TGTGCCAGCTCACCTGGCAGGGGGCTCTCACCCCTCCACTTT.

This chain joins TRBV7-6 and TRBJ2-5; D may be TRBD1 (5 bases). V shed 6 bases and J shed 5 bases, with 13 bases lying between them. The germline V gene has CDR1 SGHVS and CDR2 FNYEAQ. There are 13 residues in the CDR3. This chain's CDR3 is CASSYTGAETQYF. The CDR3 DNA reads TGTGCCAGCAGTTATACAGGAGCCGAGACCCAGTACTTC.

The V gene is TRBV4-3, the J gene TRBJ2-1, with no clear D. Germline loops: CDR1 LGHNA, CDR2 YSLEER. Trimming removed 1 base at V and 5 bases at J, with 24 bases between. The CDR3 covers 19 residues. The CDR3 sequence: CASSQVHAPPDGGDNEQFF. The DNA for the CDR3 is TGCGCCAGCAGCCAAGTCCACGCCCCACCGGATGGCGGCGACAATGAGCAGTTCTTC.

This chain links TRBV5-1 with TRBJ1-2, with D perhaps matching TRBD1 (5 bases). This CDR3 has 13 residues. V lost 4 bases and J 6 bases, leaving 13 bases between the germline ends. Germline V gives CDR1 SGHRS, CDR2 YFSETQ. The CDR3 DNA reads TGCGCCAGCAGCGTAGTAGTAGGGGATGGCTACACCTTC. Amino acid sequence: CASSVVVGDGYTF.

This clone was seen once. The V and J genes are TRBV18 and TRBJ1-5; 7 positions match TRBD1. CDR3 length: 14 residues. V lost 6 bases, J lost 2 bases, and 4 bases stayed unmatched. The germline CDR1 and CDR2 sequences are KGHSH and LQKENI. CDR3 bases: TGTGCCAGCTCTGGGACAGAGCGCAATCAGCCCCAGCATTTT. Protein product: CASSGTERNQPQHF.

The V gene is TRBV5-1, the J gene TRBJ2-3; 11 bases are shared with TRBD2. The CDR3 runs 17 residues. Germline loops: CDR1 SGHRS, CDR2 YFSETQ. Trimming removed 3 bases from V and 4 bases from J; junction bases left unmatched: 10. The CDR3 region is CASSYYSTSGGADTQYF. The DNA for the CDR3 is TGCGCCAGCAGCTACTACTCCACTAGCGGGGGTGCAGATACGCAGTATTTT.

This clone occurred once. This chain uses TRBV6-4 with TRBJ1-4, with D possibly being TRBD1 (5 bases). Germline V gene lookup returns CDR1 MRHNA and CDR2 SNTAGT. The V end lost 2 bases, the J end lost 10 bases, and 8 bases lay between the germline ends. The CDR3 has 12 amino acids. The CDR3 DNA reads TGTGCCAGCAGTGACAGGAGGGGAAAACTGTTTTTT. Its protein is CASSDRRGKLFF.

The V gene is TRBV6-2 or TRBV6-3, the J gene TRBJ2-5; D is possibly TRBD2 (6 bases). Deletions cut 6 bases from V and 10 bases from J, with 24 bases between. CDR1 and CDR2 (germline): MNHEY, SVGEGT. The CDR3 consists of 15 residues. CDR3 sequence reads: CASSYGLTYRGIQYF. CDR3 DNA sequence: TGTGCCAGCAGCTATGGGCTAACGTACCGGGGGATCCAGTACTTC.

The chain links TRBV11-2 to TRBJ2-1, with unresolved D. The CDR3 totals 15 residues. Germline CDR1 is SGHAT and CDR2 is FQNNGV. V lost 2 bases, J lost 1 base, and 9 bases lay in between. In DNA form, the CDR3 reads TGTGCCAGCAGCTTATGGGCGAAATCCTACAATGAGCAGTTCTTC. This codes for CASSLWAKSYNEQFF.